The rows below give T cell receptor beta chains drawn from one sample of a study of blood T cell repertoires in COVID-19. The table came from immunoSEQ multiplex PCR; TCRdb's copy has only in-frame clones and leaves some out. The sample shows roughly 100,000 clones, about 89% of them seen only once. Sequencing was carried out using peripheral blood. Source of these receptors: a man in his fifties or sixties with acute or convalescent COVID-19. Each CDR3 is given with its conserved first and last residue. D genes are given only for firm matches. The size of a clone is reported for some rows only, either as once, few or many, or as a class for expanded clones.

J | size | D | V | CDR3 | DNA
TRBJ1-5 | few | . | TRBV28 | CASSFKGVWGNQPQHF | TGTGCCAGCAGTTTTAAAGGGGTATGGGGCAATCAGCCCCAGCATTTT
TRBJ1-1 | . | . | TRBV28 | CASSPSMTGGTEAFF | TGTGCCAGCAGTCCCTCAATGACTGGTGGGACTGAAGCTTTCTTT
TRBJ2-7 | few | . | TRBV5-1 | CASSSGTLFEQYF | TGCGCCAGCAGCTCCGGGACACTCTTCGAGCAGTACTTC
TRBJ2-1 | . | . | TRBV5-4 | CASSLRQGGVNEQFF | TGTGCCAGCAGCTTGAGGCAGGGAGGTGTCAATGAGCAGTTCTTC
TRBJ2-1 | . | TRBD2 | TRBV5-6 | CASSDSGTSVYNEQFF | TGTGCCAGCAGCGATTCCGGGACTAGCGTCTACAATGAGCAGTTCTTC
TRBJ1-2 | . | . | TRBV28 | CASRGATRQGYTF | TGTGCCAGCAGAGGGGCTACCCGGCAGGGCTACACCTTC
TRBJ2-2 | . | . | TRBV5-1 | CASSLRPTVSTGELFF | TGCGCCAGCAGCCTCCGCCCGACAGTAAGCACCGGGGAGCTGTTTTTT
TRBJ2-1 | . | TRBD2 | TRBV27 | CASSLQREAPYNEQFF | TGTGCCAGCAGTCTACAGCGGGAGGCACCCTACAATGAGCAGTTCTTC
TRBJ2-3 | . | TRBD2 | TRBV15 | CATRTSGRWDTQYF | TGTGCCACCAGGACTAGCGGGAGATGGGATACGCAGTATTTT
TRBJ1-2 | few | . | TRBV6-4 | CASSASGPAGGYTF | TGTGCCAGCAGTGCCTCGGGACCCGCGGGGGGCTACACCTTC
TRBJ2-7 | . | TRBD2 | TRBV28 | CASSPFGGIGYF | TGTGCCAGCAGTCCATTCGGGGGGATAGGGTACTTC
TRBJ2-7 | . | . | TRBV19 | CASSMGDTSYEQYF | TGTGCCAGTAGTATGGGGGACACCTCCTACGAGCAGTACTTC
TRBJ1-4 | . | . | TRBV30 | CAWRIFAGGRDEKLFF | TGTGCCTGGAGGATCTTCGCCGGGGGAAGGGATGAAAAACTGTTTTTT
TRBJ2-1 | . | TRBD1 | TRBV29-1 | CSVWGGQGVSNEQFF | TGCAGCGTGTGGGGCGGGCAGGGGGTATCCAATGAGCAGTTCTTC
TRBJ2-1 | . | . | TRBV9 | CASSGILADSYNEQFF | TGTGCCAGCAGCGGAATTCTAGCGGACAGCTACAATGAGCAGTTCTTC
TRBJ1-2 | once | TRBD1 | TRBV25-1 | CASSEPGGVYGYTF | TGTGCCAGCAGTGAACCAGGGGGCGTCTATGGCTACACCTTC
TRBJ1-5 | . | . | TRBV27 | CASSLRGNQPQHF | TGTGCCAGCAGTTTAAGAGGGAATCAGCCCCAGCATTTT
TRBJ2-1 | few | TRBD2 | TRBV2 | CASSEEASGLYEQFF | TGTGCCAGCAGTGAAGAGGCTAGCGGGTTATATGAGCAGTTCTTC
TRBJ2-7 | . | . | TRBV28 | CASIGSDIDSYEQYF | TGTGCCAGCATAGGATCGGACATCGACTCCTACGAGCAGTACTTC
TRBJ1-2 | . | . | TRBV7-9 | CASSRKEYGYTF | TGTGCCAGCAGCCGAAAGGAGTATGGCTACACCTTC
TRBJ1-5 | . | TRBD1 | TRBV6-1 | CASSDENTGVSNQPQHF | TGTGCCAGCAGTGATGAGAATACAGGGGTGTCCAATCAGCCCCAGCATTTT
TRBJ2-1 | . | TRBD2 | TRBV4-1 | CASTRGVTPYSYNEQFF | TGCGCCAGCACCCGGGGGGTCACCCCTTACTCCTACAATGAGCAGTTCTTC
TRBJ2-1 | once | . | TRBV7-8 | CASSPSTGGGYNEQFF | TGTGCCAGCAGCCCCAGTACGGGTGGTGGCTACAATGAGCAGTTCTTC
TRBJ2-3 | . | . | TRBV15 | CATSKASDTQYF | TGTGCCACCAGCAAAGCGTCAGATACGCAGTATTTT
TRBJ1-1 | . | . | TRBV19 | CASSTRQLNTEAFF | TGTGCCAGTAGTACAAGACAGCTGAACACTGAAGCTTTCTTT
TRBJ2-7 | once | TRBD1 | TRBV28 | CASRTGSYEQYF | TGTGCCAGCCGGACAGGGTCCTACGAGCAGTACTTC
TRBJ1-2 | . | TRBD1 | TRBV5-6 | CASSLEAGGSYGYTF | TGTGCCAGCAGCTTGGAGGCAGGGGGGAGCTATGGCTACACCTTC
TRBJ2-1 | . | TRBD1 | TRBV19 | CASSNTGGSYNEQFF | TGTGCCAGTAGCAACACAGGGGGCTCCTACAATGAGCAGTTCTTC
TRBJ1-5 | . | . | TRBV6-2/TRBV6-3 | CASSLQGNQPQHF | TGTGCCAGCAGCCTACAGGGAAATCAGCCCCAGCATTTT
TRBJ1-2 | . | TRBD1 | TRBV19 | CASSKGQGSRGYTF | TGTGCCAGTAGTAAGGGACAGGGAAGTCGGGGCTACACCTTC
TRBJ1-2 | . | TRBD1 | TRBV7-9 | CASSVGQGTGYTF | TGTGCCAGCAGCGTGGGACAGGGGACTGGCTACACCTTC
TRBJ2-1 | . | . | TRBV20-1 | CSATPLNEQFF | TGCAGTGCTACCCCTTTGAATGAGCAGTTCTTC